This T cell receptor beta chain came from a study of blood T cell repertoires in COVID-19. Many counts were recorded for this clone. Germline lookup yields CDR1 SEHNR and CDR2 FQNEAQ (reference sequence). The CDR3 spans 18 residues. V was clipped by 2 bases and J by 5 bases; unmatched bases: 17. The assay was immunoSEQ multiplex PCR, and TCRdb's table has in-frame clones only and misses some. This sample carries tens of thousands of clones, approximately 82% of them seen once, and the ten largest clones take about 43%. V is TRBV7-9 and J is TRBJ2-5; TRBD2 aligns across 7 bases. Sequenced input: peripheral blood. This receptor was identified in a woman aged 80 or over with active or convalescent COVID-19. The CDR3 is CASSLYQLRAGRWETQYF. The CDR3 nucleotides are TGTGCCAGCAGCTTATATCAATTGAGAGCGGGAAGGTGGGAGACCCAGTACTTC. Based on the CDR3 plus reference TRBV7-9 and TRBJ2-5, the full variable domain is DTGVSQNPRHKITKRGQNVTFRCDPISEHNRLYWYRQTLGQGPEFLTYFQNEAQLEKSRLLSDRFSAERPKGSFSTLEIQRTEQGDSAMYLCASSLYQLRAGRWETQYFGPGTRLLVL.